A selection of T cell receptor beta chains follows, all from one sample in a study of blood T cell repertoires in COVID-19. This table comes from immunoSEQ multiplex PCR, and its TCRdb copy is limited to in-frame clones, with some not included. This table has a few hundred thousand clones, approximately 80% appearing once. Sequencing used peripheral blood. All receptors derive from a man aged 25 to 40 who had recovered from COVID-19. CDR3s include the opening cysteine and the closing phenylalanine or tryptophan. The D gene is left open where the match is weak. The size field is filled for only some rows; it gives once, few, many or a size class.

. | . | TRBJ1-5 | TRBV2 | TGTGCCAGCAGTGAGCTTGGACTCAGTAGCAATCAGCCCCAGCATTTT | CASSELGLSSNQPQHF
. | . | TRBJ1-4 | TRBV6-5 | TGTGCCACCTCGCACGGTAATGAAAAACTGTTTTTT | CATSHGNEKLFF
. | . | TRBJ2-2 | TRBV11-3 | TGTGCCAGCAAAATTAAAACTGCGAACACCGGGGAGCTGTTTTTT | CASKIKTANTGELFF
. | . | TRBJ2-3 | TRBV3-1/TRBV3-2 | TGTGCCAGCAGCCAAGAGAGCAGCACAGATACGCAGTATTTT | CASSQESSTDTQYF
once | . | TRBJ2-5 | TRBV5-1 | TGCGCCAGCAGCTTGGCCGGAACAGGCGGAGAGACCCAGTACTTC | CASSLAGTGGETQYF
. | . | TRBJ1-1 | TRBV6-2/TRBV6-3 | TGTGCCAGCAGTTACGAGATGACTCAGAAAGCTTTCTTT | CASSYEMTQKAFF
once | . | TRBJ2-2 | TRBV7-2 | TGTGCCAGCAGCTTAGCCAGGGCCAGTGATGCCGGGGAGCTGTTTTTT | CASSLARASDAGELFF
few | . | TRBJ1-2 | TRBV2 | TGTGCCAGCAGTGAAACCCCCGGGGGTCGCGGCTACACCTTC | CASSETPGGRGYTF
. | . | TRBJ2-3 | TRBV9 | TGTGCCAGCAGCGTAGTGGGGCGCACAGATACGCAGTATTTT | CASSVVGRTDTQYF
once | . | TRBJ1-5 | TRBV5-1 | TGCGCCAGCAGCCCCGAGAATCAGCCCCAGCATTTT | CASSPENQPQHF
many | TRBD2 | TRBJ2-1 | TRBV6-4 | TGTGCCAGCAGCTCCAGCGGGGAATACAATGAGCAGTTCTTC | CASSSSGEYNEQFF
. | TRBD2 | TRBJ2-3 | TRBV7-9 | TGTGCCAGCAGACCGAAGTACCCCGAGGCGGGGGGGAGGGCAGATACGCAGTATTTT | CASRPKYPEAGGRADTQYF
. | . | TRBJ1-4 | TRBV9 | TGTGCCAGCAGCGTAGTTTCAGGGTTCGATACAACTAATGAAAAACTGTTTTTT | CASSVVSGFDTTNEKLFF
. | TRBD2 | TRBJ2-1 | TRBV10-3 | TGTGCCATCAGTGATAGCGGGGGGGCCTACAATGAGCAGTTCTTC | CAISDSGGAYNEQFF
. | . | TRBJ1-6 | TRBV3-1/TRBV3-2 | TGTGCCAGCAGCCAAGCGTTTGATTCACCCCTCCACTTT | CASSQAFDSPLHF
. | . | TRBJ2-7 | TRBV6-5 | TGTGCCAGTGGTCCCTGGGGGGCCTACGAGCAGTACTTC | CASGPWGAYEQYF
. | . | TRBJ2-7 | TRBV21-1 | TGTGCCAGAGGAGAGTTCGGGACTAGCGGCTACGAGCAGTACTTC | CARGEFGTSGYEQYF
. | TRBD1 | TRBJ2-1 | TRBV5-6 | TGTGCCAGCAGCATCACCGGGACAGGGTTAGTCAATGAGCAGTTCTTC | CASSITGTGLVNEQFF
few | . | TRBJ2-3 | TRBV11-2 | TGTGCCAGCAGCAAAAGGGAGGGGGTTTTTACAGATACGCAGTATTTT | CASSKREGVFTDTQYF
. | TRBD1 | TRBJ1-2 | TRBV4-1 | TGCGCCAGCAGCCAAGACGGGACAGGGCCGCACTATGGCTACACCTTC | CASSQDGTGPHYGYTF
once | TRBD1 | TRBJ2-5 | TRBV3-1/TRBV3-2 | TGTGCCAGCAGCCAAGGGACAGGGGTCTGGGAGACCCAGTACTTC | CASSQGTGVWETQYF
. | . | TRBJ2-5 | TRBV11-2 | TGTGCCAGCAGCTTAGGACTAGCGTTACAGGGGGCGGAGACCCAGTACTTC | CASSLGLALQGAETQYF
once | TRBD2 | TRBJ2-1 | TRBV7-3 | TGTGCCAGCAGCTTAACCGGGGGGGCCCCGAATGAGCAGTTCTTC | CASSLTGGAPNEQFF
. | . | TRBJ2-4 | TRBV21-1 | TGTGCCAGAGGACACCTAGCCAAAAACATTCAGTACTTC | CARGHLAKNIQYF
. | TRBD1 | TRBJ2-1 | TRBV6-6 | TGTGCCAGCAGTGGGGACAGGGGATCCACCATGGATGAGCAGTTCTTC | CASSGDRGSTMDEQFF
. | . | TRBJ1-5 | TRBV3-1/TRBV3-2 | TGTGCCAGCAGCCAAGGATCAGGGAATCAGCCCCAGCATTTT | CASSQGSGNQPQHF
. | TRBD1 | TRBJ1-3 | TRBV15 | TGTGCCACCAGCAGAGTGACAGGGCCATTCTCTGGAAACACCATATATTTT | CATSRVTGPFSGNTIYF
. | TRBD2 | TRBJ2-5 | TRBV9 | TGTGCCAGCAGCGTAGATGCGGGGGGGCAAGAGACCCAGTACTTC | CASSVDAGGQETQYF
. | TRBD1 | TRBJ2-2 | TRBV7-9 | TGTGCCAGCAGCTCCCCGGGACAGGGAGTCGGGGAGCTGTTTTTT | CASSSPGQGVGELFF
. | . | TRBJ2-2 | TRBV3-1/TRBV3-2 | TGTGCCAGCAGCCAAGGAGCGAGGGTGGGGACCGGGGAGCTGTTTTTT | CASSQGARVGTGELFF
. | . | TRBJ1-2 | TRBV2 | TGTGCCAGCAGTGAGGAACAGCACGTTCGGGGCTACACCTTC | CASSEEQHVRGYTF
. | TRBD1 | TRBJ1-1 | TRBV6-1 | TGTGCCAGCAGTGAAACTCCGACTTGGGACAGGAGGACTGAAGCTTTCTTT | CASSETPTWDRRTEAFF
. | . | TRBJ2-1 | TRBV2 | TGTGCCAGCAGTGAACAGGGCTACGATAATGAGCAGTTCTTC | CASSEQGYDNEQFF
. | . | TRBJ1-1 | TRBV7-3 | TGTGCCAGCAGCTTTAGAGGGGCGGGAGAAGCTTTCTTT | CASSFRGAGEAFF
. | . | TRBJ1-2 | TRBV28 | TGTGCCAGCAGTTCCTCTGGGGAGGGGGTCGAGGGCTACACCTTC | CASSSSGEGVEGYTF
. | . | TRBJ1-3 | TRBV11-1 | TGTGCCAGCAGCTCTCGGTTAACTGGAAACACCATATATTTT | CASSSRLTGNTIYF
. | . | TRBJ1-4 | TRBV19 | TGTGCCAGTAGTTTAAAGGGAGCTAATGAAAAACTGTTTTTT | CASSLKGANEKLFF
. | TRBD1 | TRBJ1-1 | TRBV6-5 | TGTGCCACCATGGACGAGGGACAGGGTGTCACTGAAGCTTTCTTT | CATMDEGQGVTEAFF
. | . | TRBJ1-6 | TRBV10-1 | TGCGCCAGCAGTCGGGGAGATGGTTCACCCCTCCACTTT | CASSRGDGSPLHF
. | . | TRBJ1-1 | TRBV6-5 | TGTGCCATCCTAGCGGGGATCACTGAAGCTTTCTTT | CAILAGITEAFF
. | TRBD1 | TRBJ2-4 | TRBV27 | TGTGCCAGCAGTTTTGGACAGGGAAGCATTCAGTACTTC | CASSFGQGSIQYF
. | TRBD1 | TRBJ2-2 | TRBV10-3 | TGTGCCATCAGCTCCGGGACAGGGAACACCGGGGAGCTGTTTTTT | CAISSGTGNTGELFF
few | TRBD1 | TRBJ2-3 | TRBV27 | TGTGCCAGCAGCCCCGGGACAGGGAACGCAGATACGCAGTATTTT | CASSPGTGNADTQYF
. | . | TRBJ1-2 | TRBV4-2 | TGTGCCAGCAGCCAAGATTGGGAGTATGGCTACACCTTC | CASSQDWEYGYTF
. | . | TRBJ2-3 | TRBV15 | TGTGCCACCAGCAGAGTTCTCCTTGGGCCCCTCGCAGATACGCAGTATTTT | CATSRVLLGPLADTQYF
. | . | TRBJ1-3 | TRBV6-5 | TGTGCCACCCTCCCAGGGGCTGGAAACACCATATATTTT | CATLPGAGNTIYF
. | TRBD1 | TRBJ2-7 | TRBV6-2/TRBV6-3 | TGTGCCAGCAGTTACCAGGACAGGGTGGGAACCTACGAGCAGTACTTC | CASSYQDRVGTYEQYF
once | . | TRBJ2-3 | TRBV6-5 | TGTGCCAGCAGAGCAGGGTCAGATACGCAGTATTTT | CASRAGSDTQYF
. | TRBD2 | TRBJ2-5 | TRBV3-1/TRBV3-2 | TGTGCCAGCAGCCAAGTAACGGGGGGGCCGGAAGAGACCCAGTACTTC | CASSQVTGGPEETQYF
. | . | TRBJ2-7 | TRBV7-2 | TGTGCCAGCAGCGCCCAGGGTCCATACGAGCAGTACTTC | CASSAQGPYEQYF